These 8 T cell receptor beta chains came from one sample sequenced in a study of cytomegalovirus exposure and HLA in healthy donors. PCR involved 60 Vbeta and 13 Jbeta primers. The table came from immunoSEQ multiplex PCR; TCRdb's copy has only in-frame clones and leaves some out. The sample yields fewer than 110,000 clones, more than 80% seen once. Sequencing was performed on PBMCs. The source is a man aged 25-40 years in good health and CMV-seronegative.

The chain links TRBV19 to TRBJ1-1, with 10 bases lining up with TRBD1. With V trimmed by 3 bases and J by 5 bases, 9 bases remained unmatched. The CDR3 is 16 residues long. Germline V CDR1 and CDR2: LNHDA, SQIVND (reference sequence). CDR3: CASSMNTGTGVTEAFF. The CDR3 nucleotides read TGTGCCAGTAGTATGAATACCGGGACAGGGGTTACTGAAGCTTTCTTT. Combining the CDR3 with reference TRBV19 and TRBJ1-1 gives the whole variable domain DGGITQSPKYLFRKEGQNVTLSCEQNLNHDAMYWYRQDPGQGLRLIYYSQIVNDFQKGDIAEGYSVSREKKESFPLTVTSAQKNPTAFYLCASSMNTGTGVTEAFFGQGTRLTVV.

The chain couples TRBV6-1 to TRBJ2-2; 7 bases are shared with TRBD1. CDR3 size: 14 residues. V was pared by 9 bases and J by 4 bases, with 8 bases of the junction left unmatched. CDR1 is MNHNS, CDR2 SASEGT, per germline. CDR3 sequence (DNA): TGTGCCAGTAGGACAGGATCGTCCACCGGGGAGCTGTTTTTT. Protein sequence: CASRTGSSTGELFF.

This chain joins TRBV7-2 and TRBJ2-7; 8 bases line up with TRBD2. Germline-derived CDR1 and CDR2 are SGHTA and FQGNSA. The CDR3 is made up of 14 amino acids. The junction had 4 bases not matched to a gene; V was cut back by 3 bases and J by 3 bases. The CDR3 here is CASSFTAGGYEQYF. The DNA of the CDR3 is TGTGCCAGCAGCTTTACGGCGGGAGGCTACGAGCAGTACTTC.

This rearrangement joins TRBV19 to TRBJ1-2; perhaps TRBD1 as D (6 bases). Germline loops: CDR1 LNHDA, CDR2 SQIVND (reference sequence). The length of the CDR3 is 15 residues. Between the trimmed V and J ends, which lost 4 bases and 1 base, there was a span of 13 bases. CDR3 DNA sequence: TGTGCCAGTAGTACCTCGACGACAGGTAACTATGGCTACACCTTC. This encodes CASSTSTTGNYGYTF. Full variable domain (remainder filled in from reference TRBV19 and TRBJ1-2): DGGITQSPKYLFRKEGQNVTLSCEQNLNHDAMYWYRQDPGQGLRLIYYSQIVNDFQKGDIAEGYSVSREKKESFPLTVTSAQKNPTAFYLCASSTSTTGNYGYTFGSGTRLTVV.

V gene TRBV15 combines with J gene TRBJ2-1; 8 bases map to TRBD1. Germline CDR1 reads LNHNV; CDR2 reads YYDKDF (reference sequence). The V and J ends lost 1 base and 4 bases, in that order; junction bases with no gene match: 0. This CDR3 comprises 14 residues. The CDR3 coding sequence is TGTGCCACCAGCAGAGGACAGGGGTACAATGAGCAGTTCTTC. This encodes CATSRGQGYNEQFF.

V is TRBV28 and J is TRBJ2-5; 9 positions match TRBD1. This CDR3 has 14 amino acids. V was clipped by 5 bases and J by 4 bases; unmatched bases: 5. Germline CDR1 MDHEN, CDR2 SYDVKM. CDR3 nucleotide sequence: TGTGCCAGCAGTCACCGGGACAGGGCAGAGACCCAGTACTTC. Translation gives CASSHRDRAETQYF.

This clone has only one observation. The chain carries TRBV27 and TRBJ2-1, with D maybe TRBD2 (5 bases). Trimming shortened V by 2 bases and J by 10 bases, and 18 bases separated the two germline ends. This CDR3 is 15 amino acids long. The germline V gene encodes CDR1 MNHEY and CDR2 SMNVEV (reference sequence). CDR3 loop: CASSLKRGLLAEQFF. The CDR3 DNA sequence: TGTGCCAGCAGTTTAAAACGTGGACTGCTTGCCGAGCAGTTCTTC.

V gene TRBV4-1 combines with J gene TRBJ2-7; 8 bases fit TRBD1. With V trimmed by 4 bases and J by 3 bases, 5 bases remained unmatched. The CDR3 has 14 residues. Germline V gene sequence: CDR1 MGHRA, CDR2 YSYEKL. The CDR3 DNA reads TGCGCCAGCAGCCTTCAAGACAGGGGCTACGAGCAGTACTTC. Translated: CASSLQDRGYEQYF.